The 11 T cell receptor beta chains listed next were all sequenced from one sample in a study of shared clonotypes between healthy human individuals. Data came from immunoSEQ multiplex PCR; TCRdb stores just in-frame clones and leaves some out. The sample consists of around 1.6 million clones, 95% to 99% of them appearing once. Source material: naive CD4+ T cells sorted from blood. The sample's subset: CD45RA+ positively selected. The receptors here all came from a man aged 25-40 years in good health.

The V gene is TRBV29-1, the J gene TRBJ1-2; TRBD1 agrees at 8 bases. Germline assignment: CDR1 SQVTM and CDR2 ANQGSEA. There are 12 residues in the CDR3. The J segment lost 2 bases and the V segment lost 6 bases, leaving 2 bases of the junction unmatched. CDR3 sequence reads: CSVRQGNYGYTF. The CDR3 DNA reads as TGCAGCGTCCGACAGGGGAACTATGGCTACACCTTC.

The V call is TRBV12-5, the J call TRBJ1-1; no reliable D call. The V and J ends lost 8 bases and 5 bases respectively, with 15 bases between them. Germline V lookup: CDR1 LGHNT, CDR2 FRNRAP. The CDR3 has 13 residues. CDR3 residues: CASSLEVGTEAFF. CDR3 in DNA: TGTGCTAGTAGCCTAGAGGTGGGAACTGAAGCTTTCTTT.

The chain employs TRBV6-1 and TRBJ1-4; no reliable D call. Germline assignment: CDR1 MNHNS and CDR2 SASEGT. CDR3 length equals 14 residues. V lost 8 bases to trimming and J lost 5 bases, with 15 bases between them. The CDR3 nucleotides are TGTGCCAGCGTAGATTTTGGACTAAATGAAAAACTGTTTTTT. Translating gives CASVDFGLNEKLFF.

The genes are TRBV7-9 and TRBJ2-3; D not resolved. This CDR3 contains 13 residues. V was trimmed by 4 bases and J by 1 base, leaving 6 bases between them. Germline V gene data show CDR1 as SEHNR and CDR2 as FQNEAQ (reference sequence). The chain's CDR3 is CASSYGRTDTQYF. Here the CDR3 DNA reads TGTGCCAGCAGCTACGGTCGCACAGATACGCAGTATTTT.

The gene calls are TRBV18 and TRBJ1-1; D call uncertain. The CDR3 runs 16 residues. V lost 2 bases to trimming and J lost 6 bases, with 19 bases between them. CDR1 is KGHSH and CDR2 is LQKENI in the germline V gene. The CDR3 region has the DNA TGTGCCAGCTCACCAGGGGTATCCACGGCGGGCGCTGAAGCTTTCTTT. It encodes CASSPGVSTAGAEAFF.

The rearrangement links TRBV7-7 to TRBJ2-1; D uncertain. The V end was cut by 8 bases, the J end by 8 bases, with 22 bases between. The germline V gene encodes CDR1 SSHAT and CDR2 FNYEAQ (reference sequence). The CDR3 spans 15 residues. In DNA, the CDR3 is TGTGCCAGCGAACCCCGGCCCCCGCGTGGCGATGAGCAGTTCTTC. This encodes CASEPRPPRGDEQFF.

CDR3 amino acids: CASNPRDITRYSNQPQHF. As DNA, the CDR3 is TGTGCCAGCAACCCGCGGGACATTACAAGATATAGCAATCAGCCCCAGCATTTT. The chain combines TRBV7-9 with TRBJ1-5, with D tentatively TRBD1 (6 bases). Germline CDR1 SEHNR, CDR2 FQNEAQ (reference sequence). The V end was cut by 7 bases, the J end by 0 bases, with 22 bases between. The CDR3 loop spans 18 amino acids.

The V gene is TRBV4-3, the J gene TRBJ1-2; 12 nucleotides match TRBD1. CDR1 LGHNA and CDR2 YSLEER come from the germline V gene. The CDR3 is 16 amino acids. Trimming removed 2 bases from V and 5 bases from J; junction bases left unmatched: 6. DNA of the CDR3: TGCGCCAGCAGCCAATTGGGACAGGGGGCGAGGTATGGCTACACCTTC. It is translated as CASSQLGQGARYGYTF.

The V and J genes are TRBV15 and TRBJ2-1; 12 nucleotides align to TRBD2. V gave up 6 bases and J gave up 9 bases; unmatched junction bases: 9. This CDR3 is built from 15 residues. From germline, CDR1 is LNHNV and CDR2 YYDKDF (reference sequence). CDR3 sequence: CATSLRGLAGPEQFF. DNA for the CDR3: TGTGCCACCAGTCTGAGAGGACTAGCGGGACCTGAGCAGTTCTTC. Together with reference TRBV15 and TRBJ2-1, the CDR3 gives the full variable domain: DAMVIQNPRYQVTQFGKPVTLSCSQTLNHNVMYWYQQKSSQAPKLLFHYYDKDFNNEADTPDNFQSRRPNTSFCFLDIRSPGLGDTAMYLCATSLRGLAGPEQFFGPGTRLTVL.

The V call is TRBV6-5, the J call TRBJ2-4, with TRBD2 as a possible D gene (6 bases). This CDR3 has 15 amino acids. Trimming took off 0 bases at V and 7 bases at J, with 13 bases between the two ends. Germline V CDR1 and CDR2: MNHEY, SVGAGI. The CDR3 here is CASSYSKTGGNIQYF. The CDR3 bases are TGTGCCAGCAGTTACTCGAAAACAGGAGGGAACATTCAGTACTTC.

J is TRBJ2-5 and V is TRBV5-4; D gene ambiguous. Germline assignment: CDR1 SGHNT and CDR2 YYREEE (reference sequence). The CDR3 totals 14 residues. V lost 1 base, J lost 1 base, and 8 bases lay in between. For the CDR3, the DNA is TGTGCCAGCAGCTTGAGTCCAATCCAAGAGACCCAGTACTTC. Its protein is CASSLSPIQETQYF.